The T cell receptor beta chain described here comes from a study of cytomegalovirus exposure and HLA in healthy donors. Study conclusions and caveats: Generally TCR sequences proved uncommon, though certain public TCRs appeared in numerous donors. Among TCR beta chains, those listed as cytomegalovirus-associated numbered fewer than 200. Using the classifier, cytomegalovirus status was reportedly diagnosed with high specificity and sensitivity.

Notes on this clone: Its antigen is currently unknown.

The study ran its PCR with 60 Vbeta and 13 Jbeta primers. Clones were read by immunoSEQ multiplex PCR, and TCRdb kept only the in-frame ones, dropping some. Here the sample spans about 190,000 clones, almost 75% being singletons. The CDR3 loop spans 15 amino acids. Per germline, CDR1 ENHRY and CDR2 SYGVKD. V gave up 3 bases and J gave up 7 bases; unmatched junction bases: 12. V usage is TRBV10-3 and J usage is TRBJ2-7; 7 nucleotides match TRBD2. Sequencing was performed on PBMCs. The receptor's source is a woman aged 25 to 39 in good health and CMV-seropositive. In DNA form, the CDR3 reads TGTGCCATCAGTGACCGGATGGCGGGAGTAGAGGAGCAGTACTTC. Residues: CAISDRMAGVEEQYF.